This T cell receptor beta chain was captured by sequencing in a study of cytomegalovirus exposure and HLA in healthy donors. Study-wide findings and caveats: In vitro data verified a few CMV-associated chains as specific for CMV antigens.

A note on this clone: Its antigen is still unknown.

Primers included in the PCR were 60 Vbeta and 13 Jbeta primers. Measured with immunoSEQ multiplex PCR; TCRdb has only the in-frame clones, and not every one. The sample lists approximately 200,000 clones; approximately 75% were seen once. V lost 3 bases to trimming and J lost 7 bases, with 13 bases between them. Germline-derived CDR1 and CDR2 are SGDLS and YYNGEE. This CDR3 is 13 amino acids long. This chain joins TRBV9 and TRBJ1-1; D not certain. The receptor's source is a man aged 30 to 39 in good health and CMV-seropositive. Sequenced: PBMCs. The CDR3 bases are TGTGCCAGCAGCGGCCCACTAGGGATTGAAGCTTTCTTT. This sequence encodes CASSGPLGIEAFF.